The 17 T cell receptor beta chains below all came from one sample that was sequenced in a study of cytomegalovirus exposure and HLA in healthy donors. PCR involved 60 Vbeta and 13 Jbeta primers. Clones were read by immunoSEQ multiplex PCR, and TCRdb kept only the in-frame ones, dropping some. The profile covers around 150,000 clones, with around 75% appearing a single time and roughly 2% taken by the ten largest. The material sequenced was PBMCs. The receptors originated from a human donor in good health.

The chain employs TRBV15 and TRBJ2-7; D is unclear. Germline V CDR1 and CDR2: LNHNV, YYDKDF (reference sequence). This CDR3 has 14 amino acids. V was clipped by 8 bases and J by 5 bases, with 19 bases between them. CDR3 amino acids: CATALGQAMDEQYF. As DNA, the CDR3 is TGTGCCACCGCTCTCGGCCAAGCGATGGACGAGCAGTACTTC.

The chain links TRBV6-5 to TRBJ2-6, with D perhaps TRBD1 (5 bases). V was trimmed by 11 bases and J by 1 base, leaving 12 bases between them. The CDR3 totals 14 residues. Germline V lookup: CDR1 MNHEY, CDR2 SVGAGI. The CDR3 reads CASQGLSGANVLTF. The CDR3 region has the DNA TGTGCCTCCCAGGGCCTATCTGGGGCCAACGTCCTGACTTTC.

The chain combines TRBV4-3 with TRBJ2-5; TRBD2 matches 7 bases. The ends lost 2 bases at V and 0 bases at J; junction bases unmatched: 3. CDR1 LGHNA and CDR2 YSLEER come from the germline V gene. The CDR3 consists of 15 residues. CDR3: CASSQSGTNQETQYF. The CDR3 DNA follows: TGCGCCAGCAGCCAATCCGGGACTAACCAAGAGACCCAGTACTTC.

The CDR3 DNA is TGTGCCAGCAGCCGCGGGAAGGGGACAGGGTCCTATGAGCAGTTCTTC. Protein product: CASSRGKGTGSYEQFF. The chain employs TRBV7-7 and TRBJ2-1; 9 bases align to TRBD1. V gave up 5 bases and J gave up 8 bases; unmatched junction bases: 13. Germline V gene sequence: CDR1 SSHAT, CDR2 FNYEAQ (reference sequence). The CDR3 totals 16 residues.

The CDR3 protein is CASSLAHGGVTDTQYF. As DNA, the CDR3 is TGTGCCAGCAGCTTAGCGCACGGCGGGGTGACAGATACGCAGTATTTT. The chain has TRBV7-9 and TRBJ2-3; D might be TRBD2 (6 bases). Germline assignment: CDR1 SEHNR and CDR2 FQNEAQ (reference sequence). V was cut by 0 bases and J by 3 bases, with 13 bases left in between. This CDR3 has 16 residues.

The V call is TRBV7-3, the J call TRBJ1-1; 7 bases are a match to TRBD1. J gave up 5 bases and V 5 bases, and 5 bases lay outside the gene matches. There are 13 residues in the CDR3. The V gene's germline CDR1 is SGHTA and CDR2 FQGTGA. Here the CDR3 reads CASSLDRATEAFF. CDR3 DNA sequence: TGTGCCAGCAGCCTAGACAGGGCAACTGAAGCTTTCTTT.

This chain connects TRBV7-9 to TRBJ1-1; D is possibly TRBD1 (5 bases). Germline CDR1 is SEHNR and CDR2 is FQNEAQ (reference sequence). This CDR3 has 16 residues. V was shortened by 8 bases and J by 2 bases, with 21 bases between the two germline ends. This chain's CDR3 is CASASIDRVKNTEAFF. The CDR3 DNA is TGTGCCAGCGCATCAATCGACAGAGTAAAAAACACTGAAGCTTTCTTT.

V is TRBV2 and J is TRBJ1-6; D is undetermined. V lost 3 bases, J lost 8 bases, and 8 bases lay in between. This CDR3 region has 13 residues. Germline V lookup: CDR1 SNHLY, CDR2 FYNNEI. The CDR3, as DNA: TGTGCCAGCAGTGAGACAAAAGATTCACCCCTCCACTTT. Translation gives CASSETKDSPLHF. Based on the CDR3 plus reference TRBV2 and TRBJ1-6, the full variable domain is EPEVTQTPSHQVTQMGQEVILRCVPISNHLYFYWYRQILGQKVEFLVSFYNNEISEKSEIFDDQFSVERPDGSNFTLKIRSTKLEDSAMYFCASSETKDSPLHFGNGTRLTVT.

This clone was found once. The CDR3 DNA follows: TGTGCCAGCAGCGCTGGACAGGGGAACACCGGGGAGCTGTTTTTT. Its protein product is CASSAGQGNTGELFF. V is TRBV6-5 and J is TRBJ2-2; 8 nucleotides align to TRBD1. The V and J ends lost 6 bases and 1 base, in that order; junction bases with no gene match: 4. The germline V gene has CDR1 MNHEY and CDR2 SVGAGI. The CDR3 is 15 residues long.

This clone was counted once. This sequence joins TRBV9 and TRBJ2-7; a weak D match, TRBD2 (5 bases). V was clipped by 7 bases and J by 2 bases, with 13 bases between them. The CDR3 runs to 13 residues. From germline, CDR1 is SGDLS and CDR2 YYNGEE. The CDR3 DNA is TGTGCCAGCCTTACTAGTACCCCCTACGAGCAGTACTTC. Its translation: CASLTSTPYEQYF.

This clone has just one count. This rearrangement joins TRBV5-1 to TRBJ2-7; TRBD1 is a possible D gene (6 bases). Looked up from germline, CDR1 is SGHRS and CDR2 is YFSETQ. V lost 1 base and J 3 bases, leaving 14 bases between the germline ends. The CDR3 contains 15 residues. CDR3 residues: CASSLTGHPNYEQYF. CDR3 in DNA: TGCGCCAGCAGCTTGACGGGACACCCGAACTACGAGCAGTACTTC.

A word on this clone: The junction shows a germline mismatch at one end, possibly a read error. The chain is built from TRBV10-3 and TRBJ1-2, with TRBD1 identical over 7 bases. The length of the CDR3 is 17 residues. CDR1 is ENHRY and CDR2 is SYGVKD in the germline V gene. The CDR3 region has the DNA TGTGCCATCAGTGTAGCCGTCGGGAGACAGGGAGTAGAGGGCTACCCCTTC. Translating it yields CAISVAVGRQGVEGYPF.

This clone has a single count. The V gene is TRBV7-8, the J gene TRBJ1-2, with no clear D. CDR3 length: 14 residues. Germline V lookup: CDR1 SGHVS, CDR2 FQNEAQ. V was trimmed by 5 bases and J by 8 bases, leaving 18 bases between them. DNA of the CDR3: TGTGCCAGCAGCCCCCGTGGGCAGTCGGGGGGCTACACCTTC. This gives the protein CASSPRGQSGGYTF.

This chain uses TRBV21-1 with TRBJ2-1; the table names TRBD2, a call not compared with the DNA. TRBV21-1 is given as a pseudogene. CDR3 length: 18 residues. CDR3 protein: CASSRGGRHNSSYNEQFF. The CDR3 region has the DNA TGTGCCAGCAGCAGGGGGGGTCGTCACAATAGCTCCTACAATGAGCAGTTCTTC.

The chain joins TRBV7-2 to TRBJ1-2; 8 positions match TRBD1. After removal of 4 bases from V and 3 bases from J, the junction contained 16 bases not matched to a gene. The CDR3 loop spans 18 amino acids. Per the germline V gene, CDR1 is SGHTA and CDR2 is FQGNSA. The CDR3 here is CASSYFKVGRGRDYGYTF. The CDR3 DNA reads as TGTGCCAGCAGCTATTTTAAGGTGGGCAGGGGGCGCGACTATGGCTACACCTTC.

The rearrangement uses TRBV19 and TRBJ1-2; 9 bases match TRBD1. V gave up 5 bases and J gave up 7 bases; unmatched junction bases: 8. Germline CDR1 reads LNHDA; CDR2 reads SQIVND (reference sequence). This CDR3 has 14 residues. CDR3: CASSALDRGSGYTF. The CDR3 DNA reads TGTGCCAGTAGTGCCTTGGACAGGGGTTCTGGCTACACCTTC.

This chain connects TRBV4-1 to TRBJ1-2; 7 nucleotides match TRBD1. The CDR3 extends over 13 amino acids. Germline loops: CDR1 MGHRA, CDR2 YSYEKL. V trimming: 2 bases; J trimming: 4 bases; junction bases outside the gene matches: 1. The CDR3 reads CASSQRTGYGYTF. Written as DNA, the CDR3 is TGCGCCAGCAGCCAACGGACAGGCTATGGCTACACCTTC.